This TCR beta chain was captured in a study of OX40 agonist ivuxolimab in advanced cancers. Study-wide context: Patients were dosed intravenously with ivuxolimab at 0.01 to 10 mg/kg every 2 weeks. Antecedent anti-PD-1, anti-PD-L1 or anti-CTLA-4 therapy was permissible, with around 40% having received some. Points from the study as a whole: With doses of 0.1-3.0 mg/kg, partial responders showed among the lowest clonal expansion.

The assay was immunoSEQ multiplex PCR, and TCRdb's table has in-frame clones only and misses some. Of about 15,000 clones in the sample, nearly 80% were seen once. CDR3 size: 13 residues. Per germline, CDR1 MNHEY and CDR2 SVGAGI. V lost 2 bases, J lost 3 bases, and 5 bases lay in between. With regard to this clone: The antigen remains undetermined.

This clonotype was obtained from an adult with an advanced solid tumor such as melanoma, head and neck, liver or kidney cancer. The chain combines TRBV6-5 with TRBJ2-1; D is unresolved. Sequenced material: CD4+ or CD8+ T cells sorted from blood, taken in a trial of the OX40 agonist ivuxolimab. The CDR3 DNA reads TGTGCCAGCAGTTACGCACACTACAATGAGCAGTTCTTC. It is translated as CASSYAHYNEQFF.